Listed here are 4 T cell receptor beta chains from one sample, sequenced in a study of shared clonotypes between healthy human individuals. Naive CD8 cells lacked CD45RO, underwent positive selection for CCR7 and left out terminally differentiated effector memory CD45RA+ cells. Sequencing used immunoSEQ multiplex PCR; TCRdb keeps in-frame clones, though not all of them. The sample comprises roughly 2,000,000 clones, over 85% of which are singletons, and approximately 1.6% rests with the top ten. The sequenced material came from naive CD8+ T cells from PBMCs. These receptors were obtained from a man aged 18 to 30 in good health. Some clones in this sample may be carry-over from other donors' samples.

The gene calls are TRBV27 and TRBJ2-1, with 9 bases matching TRBD2. Losses at the gene ends were 2 bases for V and 8 bases for J; bases not matched to a gene: 7. This CDR3 is built from 15 residues. Germline lookup yields CDR1 MNHEY and CDR2 SMNVEV (reference sequence). The CDR3 reads CASSLTSGHLHEQFF. CDR3 nucleotide sequence: TGTGCCAGCAGTTTAACTAGCGGGCACCTCCATGAGCAGTTCTTC.

This rearrangement joins TRBV7-9 to TRBJ2-3; no clear D gene. Germline lookup yields CDR1 SEHNR and CDR2 FQNEAQ (reference sequence). The V gene lost 4 bases and the J gene lost 0 bases, with 8 bases spanning the gap. CDR3 length equals 14 residues. In nucleotides, the CDR3 is TGTGCCAGCAGCTCCCAGGACAGCACAGATACGCAGTATTTT. Encoded protein: CASSSQDSTDTQYF.

The rearrangement joins TRBV11-2 to TRBJ2-1; a possible D gene is TRBD2 (6 bases). The CDR3 has 18 amino acids. Trimming took off 2 bases at V and 2 bases at J, with 19 bases between the two ends. Germline V CDR1 and CDR2: SGHAT, FQNNGV. CDR3 protein: CASSLFGLPREAYNEQFF. For the CDR3, the DNA is TGTGCCAGCAGCTTATTCGGACTCCCGAGGGAGGCCTACAATGAGCAGTTCTTC.

V is TRBV15 and J is TRBJ2-3; D assignment may be TRBD1 or TRBD2 (5 bases each). The V and J ends lost 3 bases and 0 bases respectively, with 10 bases between them. Looked up from germline, CDR1 is LNHNV and CDR2 is YYDKDF (reference sequence). This CDR3 spans 15 amino acids. The CDR3 reads CATSRGRVSTDTQYF. CDR3 nucleotide sequence: TGTGCCACCAGCAGGGGGCGGGTTAGCACAGATACGCAGTATTTT.